Listed below are T cell receptor beta chains from one sample, sequenced in a study of T cell responses to AZD1222 COVID-19 vaccine. Libraries were prepared by immunoSEQ multiplex PCR; TCRdb keeps only in-frame clonotypes and omits some of them. Among some 170,000 clones listed, approximately 94% were seen once. The input for sequencing was peripheral blood, taken 28 days after the second AZD1222 dose. The origin of the receptors is an adult who received the AZD1222 COVID-19 vaccine. CDR3s include the opening cysteine and the closing phenylalanine or tryptophan. The D gene is left open where the match is weak. Not all rows give a size; the values are once, few, many and, for expanded clones, a class.

v_gene	d_gene	abundance	j_gene	CDR3nt	CDR3aa
TRBV27	.	.	TRBJ1-2	TGTGCCAGCAGCTCAGGACAGTTCTATGGCTACACCTTC	CASSSGQFYGYTF
TRBV29-1	TRBD2	.	TRBJ2-3	TGCAGCGTTGAAGTCTTGGCTAGCGGGACGACCCGGGATACGCAGTATTTT	CSVEVLASGTTRDTQYF
TRBV4-3	.	.	TRBJ2-5	TGCGCCAGCAGCGCGACTGCAGGGTATATGGAGACCCAGTACTTC	CASSATAGYMETQYF
TRBV5-5	.	.	TRBJ2-7	TGTGCCAGCAGCTTACTGGAATACTCCTACGAGCAGTACTTC	CASSLLEYSYEQYF
TRBV5-1	TRBD1	.	TRBJ1-1	TGCGCCAGCAGCTTGGCCTGGACAGGGCGGAACACTGAAGCTTTCTTT	CASSLAWTGRNTEAFF
TRBV2	TRBD1	few	TRBJ2-3	TGTGCCAGCAGTGCCGGGACAGGCACCACAGATACGCAGTATTTT	CASSAGTGTTDTQYF
TRBV2	.	.	TRBJ2-2	TGTGCCAGCAGTGATAGAATACCGAACACCGGGGAGCTGTTTTTT	CASSDRIPNTGELFF
TRBV18	.	.	TRBJ2-6	TGTGCCAGCTCACCGGACAGCGCCTCTGGGGCCAACGTCCTGACTTTC	CASSPDSASGANVLTF
TRBV7-9	.	.	TRBJ1-1	TGTGCCAGCAGCTTTACAGAGAACACTGAAGCTTTCTTT	CASSFTENTEAFF
TRBV19	TRBD1	.	TRBJ1-4	TGTGCCAGTAGTATCCCAGCCCGGGACAGGATAGAAAAACTGTTTTTT	CASSIPARDRIEKLFF
TRBV2	TRBD1	.	TRBJ1-5	TGTGCCAGCAGAAGACAGGGGAACCTCAATCAGCCCCAGCATTTT	CASRRQGNLNQPQHF
TRBV3-1/TRBV3-2	.	.	TRBJ1-1	TGTGCCAGCAGCAAAGCCGGGGCAGGGAACACTGAAGCTTTCTTT	CASSKAGAGNTEAFF
TRBV21-1	.	.	TRBJ1-1	TGTGCCAGCAGCCCCTTACGGGGGGCAAACACTGAAGCTTTCTTT	CASSPLRGANTEAFF
TRBV4-3	TRBD2	.	TRBJ2-7	TGCGCCAGCAGTCCTAGCGGCGGGATTGTCAACGAGCAGTACTTC	CASSPSGGIVNEQYF
TRBV6-2/TRBV6-3	.	.	TRBJ2-1	TGTGCCAGCAGTTACTCTTATGAGCAGTTCTTC	CASSYSYEQFF
TRBV3-1/TRBV3-2	.	.	TRBJ1-1	TGTGCCAGCAGCCAAGTGGGGGGGTTGGAAGCTTTCTTT	CASSQVGGLEAFF
TRBV2	.	.	TRBJ1-2	TGTGCCAGCAGTGCGGGGGGGTACTATGGCTACACCTTC	CASSAGGYYGYTF
TRBV7-2	TRBD1	.	TRBJ1-2	TGTGCCAGCAGCCCAGACAGGGTTGGCTACACCTTC	CASSPDRVGYTF
TRBV6-5	.	.	TRBJ1-2	TGTGCCAGCAGTTCCCTCGGCGAGATGGATGGCTACACCTTC	CASSSLGEMDGYTF
TRBV6-4	TRBD2	.	TRBJ2-1	TGTGCCAGCAGTCCCGGACTAGCAGCCTACAATGAGCAGTTCTTC	CASSPGLAAYNEQFF
TRBV5-1	TRBD1	.	TRBJ1-1	TGCGCCAGCAGCCCCCGGGACAGGAGGGACACTGAAGCTTTCTTT	CASSPRDRRDTEAFF
TRBV5-4	TRBD1	.	TRBJ1-2	TGTGCCAGCAGCTCGGGACAGGGACCAGGGTATGGCTACACCTTC	CASSSGQGPGYGYTF
TRBV30	.	.	TRBJ1-1	TGTGCCTGGAGAGACAAAGGGAACACTGAAGCTTTCTTT	CAWRDKGNTEAFF
TRBV4-1	.	.	TRBJ2-1	TGCGCCAGCAGCCCGTCCGGTAGGGGCTCCTACAATGAGCAGTTCTTC	CASSPSGRGSYNEQFF
TRBV5-1	.	.	TRBJ2-7	TGCGCCAGCAGCTTGTGGGACGGTGTCGAGCAGTACTTC	CASSLWDGVEQYF
TRBV27	TRBD2	.	TRBJ2-7	TGTGCCAGCAGTCTAAGCGGGAGGGCCGAGCAGTACTTC	CASSLSGRAEQYF
TRBV3-1/TRBV3-2	.	.	TRBJ2-3	TGTGCCAGCAGCCCCCCAGACCCCGCAGATACGCAGTATTTT	CASSPPDPADTQYF
TRBV14	TRBD2	.	TRBJ2-5	TGTGCCAGCAGCCTCGGGACTAGCGGGAGGTTAGAGACCCAGTACTTC	CASSLGTSGRLETQYF
TRBV19	.	once	TRBJ1-1	TGTGCCAGTAGTATGAGGGGGGGGCTCAACACTGAAGCTTTCTTT	CASSMRGGLNTEAFF
TRBV7-9	TRBD1	.	TRBJ2-7	TGTGCCACCGGGACAGGCTACGAGCAGTACTTC	CATGTGYEQYF
TRBV5-4	TRBD1	.	TRBJ1-2	TGTGCCAGCAGCTTACAGGGGGGGAACTATGGCTACACCTTC	CASSLQGGNYGYTF
TRBV25-1	TRBD1	.	TRBJ2-7	TGTGCCAGCAGTGAGAGGGACAGGGGCCACGAGCAGTACTTC	CASSERDRGHEQYF
TRBV7-2	.	once	TRBJ2-1	TGTGCCAGCAGCCACGGAGCGATCAATGAGCAGTTCTTC	CASSHGAINEQFF
TRBV11-3	.	.	TRBJ2-1	TGTGCCAGCAGCCAGGTGCAGACAGAGTTCGAGCAGTTCTTC	CASSQVQTEFEQFF
TRBV5-1	TRBD2	.	TRBJ2-1	TGCGCCAGCAGTCCTCTAGCGGGAGGGCCGAATGAGCAGTTCTTC	CASSPLAGGPNEQFF
TRBV19	.	.	TRBJ2-2	TGTGCCAGTAGTATACCGGACATAACCGGGGAGCTGTTTTTT	CASSIPDITGELFF
TRBV27	.	.	TRBJ2-7	TGTGCCAGCAGTTTATTTAGTGGCGGCGAGCAGTACTTC	CASSLFSGGEQYF
TRBV28	TRBD2	.	TRBJ2-1	TGTGCCAGCAGTTTATCGCCTAGCGGGAGTCGGAATGAGCAGTTCTTC	CASSLSPSGSRNEQFF
TRBV27	TRBD1	.	TRBJ1-2	TGTGCCAGCAGTTTATCCTGGGGGACAGGGACATTAGGAAGCTATGGCTACACCTTC	CASSLSWGTGTLGSYGYTF
TRBV28	.	.	TRBJ1-2	TGTGCCAGCAGCTCTCCCGACAGCTATGGCTACACCTTC	CASSSPDSYGYTF
TRBV5-3	.	.	TRBJ2-2	TGTGCCAGAAGCCGAGGGAGCACCGGGGAGCTGTTTTTT	CARSRGSTGELFF
TRBV27	TRBD2	.	TRBJ2-4	TGTGCCAGCAGACGGGGGGGTGAACTAGCCAAAAACATTCAGTACTTC	CASRRGGELAKNIQYF
TRBV30	TRBD1	.	TRBJ2-7	TGTGCCTGGAGTTCAGGACAGGGGGCGAACGAGCAGTACTTC	CAWSSGQGANEQYF
TRBV15	TRBD1	.	TRBJ2-1	TGTGCCACCAGCAGTGGACAGGGGAGTAATGAGCAGTTCTTC	CATSSGQGSNEQFF
TRBV9	TRBD1	.	TRBJ1-4	TGTGCCAGCAGCCCCCGGACAGGGGGCGGCGAAAAACTGTTTTTT	CASSPRTGGGEKLFF
TRBV19	TRBD1	.	TRBJ2-7	TGTGCCAGTAGTATATACAGGGGCGACTACGAGCAGTACTTC	CASSIYRGDYEQYF
TRBV6-6	.	.	TRBJ2-1	TGTGCCAGCAGTCCGTCCGACAGCCTCTACAGCGGGTGGTCCTACAATGAGCAGTTCTTC	CASSPSDSLYSGWSYNEQFF
TRBV2	TRBD2	.	TRBJ2-1	TGTGCCAGCAGTGATCCCCTACTAGCGGGAGAGCATGAGCAGTTCTTC	CASSDPLLAGEHEQFF
TRBV7-9	.	.	TRBJ2-7	TGTGCCAGCAGCGTCGGCACCTACGAGCAGTACTTC	CASSVGTYEQYF
TRBV7-8	TRBD2	once	TRBJ2-5	TGTGCCAGCAGCTTAGGGGAGCGGGAGTGGGAGACCCAGTACTTC	CASSLGEREWETQYF
TRBV7-2	.	.	TRBJ1-5	TGTGCCAGCAGCTTGAGTCGCAATCAGCCCCAGCATTTT	CASSLSRNQPQHF
TRBV5-4	.	once	TRBJ1-2	TGTGCCAGCAGGGCGGGGACAATGGCCAACTATGGCTACACCTTC	CASRAGTMANYGYTF
TRBV4-3	.	.	TRBJ2-7	TGCGCCAGCAGCCTCAGGGCGGTAAGCTCCTACGAGCAGTACTTC	CASSLRAVSSYEQYF
TRBV2	TRBD2	.	TRBJ2-5	TGTGCCAGCAGACGAGACTCGGGAGGTGAGACCCAGTACTTC	CASRRDSGGETQYF
TRBV9	.	.	TRBJ2-5	TGTGCCAGCAGCGTCGGATGGACTGTGGGGGAGACCCAGTACTTC	CASSVGWTVGETQYF